This TCR beta chain was sequenced for a study of OX40 agonist ivuxolimab in advanced cancers. Study overall: Patients assigned to dose escalation were diagnosed with hepatocellular carcinoma, melanoma, renal cell or head and neck cancer. Prior checkpoint blockade (anti-PD-1, anti-PD-L1 or anti-CTLA-4) was permitted; 35% to 50% had it. General observations from the study: The mean number of expanded clones was higher in CD8+ T cells than in CD4+. Doses of 0.1 to 3.0 mg/kg were accompanied by clonal expansion of CD4+ and CD8+ blood T cells by week 6.

The germline CDR1 and CDR2 sequences are SNHLY and FYNNEI. The CDR3 has 16 residues. V was clipped by 8 bases and J by 8 bases; unmatched bases: 17. This clone has just one count. Its specificity is unknown. Sequencing was performed with immunoSEQ multiplex PCR; in TCRdb, only in-frame clones are kept and a portion is missing. The top ten clones hold approximately 0.92% of a sample with roughly 62,000 clones, 80% to 90% of them seen once. Source: CD4+ or CD8+ T cells sorted from blood, taken in a trial of the OX40 agonist ivuxolimab. The gene calls are TRBV2 and TRBJ2-1; 8 nucleotides match TRBD1. The clonotype was recovered from an adult with an advanced solid tumor such as melanoma, head and neck, liver or kidney cancer. The CDR3 bases are TGTGCCAGCCGGGGTGGGATCAGGACAGGGATCCATGAGCAGTTCTTC. Translated: CASRGGIRTGIHEQFF. The full variable domain, its missing parts supplied by reference TRBV2 and TRBJ2-1, is EPEVTQTPSHQVTQMGQEVILRCVPISNHLYFYWYRQILGQKVEFLVSFYNNEISEKSEIFDDQFSVERPDGSNFTLKIRSTKLEDSAMYFCASRGGIRTGIHEQFFGPGTRLTVL.